These 10 T cell receptor beta chains were sequenced from one sample in a study of CD8+ T cells in alopecia areata. RNA was isolated and reverse transcribed to cDNA, the sequencing template. Sequencing used immunoSEQ multiplex PCR; TCRdb keeps in-frame clones, though not all of them. The sample gives around 200,000 clones, roughly 60% of which show up once; more than 1.5% is in the top ten. The sequencing here drew on CD4+ T cells sorted from blood, taken at week 0. The receptors derive from a human donor with alopecia areata.

This clone was observed a handful of times. The V gene is TRBV29-1, the J gene TRBJ2-2; no firm D call. The ends were cut back, 5 bases at V and 0 bases at J, with 7 bases in the middle. The CDR3 has 13 amino acids. Germline V gene lookup returns CDR1 SQVTM and CDR2 ANQGSEA. CDR3 DNA sequence: TGCAGCGTTTTGGGAACGAACACCGGGGAGCTGTTTTTT. As protein: CSVLGTNTGELFF.

In its sample, this clone was seen once. The chain carries TRBV30 and TRBJ1-1; D is possibly TRBD1 (6 bases). Germline loops: CDR1 GTSNPN, CDR2 SVGIG (reference sequence). This CDR3 is 14 amino acids long. The V end was cut by 2 bases, the J end by 1 base, with 11 bases between. The CDR3 DNA sequence: TGTGCCTGGAGTAAGTGGGGACAGAACACTGAAGCTTTCTTT. It specifies CAWSKWGQNTEAFF. Looking up the rest from reference TRBV30 and TRBJ1-1 gives the full variable domain: SQTIHQWPATLVQPVGSPLSLECTVEGTSNPNLYWYRQAAGRGLQLLFYSVGIGQISSEVPQNLSASRPQDRQFILSSKKLLLSDSGFYLCAWSKWGQNTEAFFGQGTRLTVV.

The chain joins TRBV25-1 to TRBJ2-6; 7 positions agree with TRBD1. CDR1 MGHDK and CDR2 SYGVNS come from the germline V gene. The CDR3 spans 17 residues. J gave up 0 bases and V 4 bases, and 6 bases lay outside the gene matches. Here the CDR3 DNA reads TGTGCCAGCAGTGTGGACAGGCTGGACTCTGGGGCCAACGTCCTGACTTTC. This translates into CASSVDRLDSGANVLTF.

In its sample, this clone was seen once. The chain uses TRBV11-1 and TRBJ1-1; D remains unclear. Trimming cost V 2 bases and J 0 bases, with 4 bases left between them. This CDR3 has 13 residues. Germline-derived CDR1 and CDR2 are SGHAT and FQDESV (reference sequence). Here the CDR3 DNA reads TGTGCCAGCAGCTTAAGTATGAACACTGAAGCTTTCTTT. This gives the protein CASSLSMNTEAFF. The variable domain in full, completed from reference TRBV11-1 and TRBJ1-1, reads EAEVAQSPRYKITEKSQAVAFWCDPISGHATLYWYRQILGQGPELLVQFQDESVVDDSQLPKDRFSAERLKGVDSTLKIQPAELGDSAMYLCASSLSMNTEAFFGQGTRLTVV.

V usage is TRBV30 and J usage is TRBJ2-7; D not certain. CDR1 and CDR2 (germline): GTSNPN, SVGIG (reference sequence). Trimming shortened V by 0 bases and J by 5 bases, and 17 bases separated the two germline ends. This CDR3 comprises 15 residues. The CDR3 here is CAWSVRSGLKDEQYF. In DNA, the CDR3 is TGTGCCTGGAGTGTACGAAGTGGGCTTAAGGACGAGCAGTACTTC.

As for this clone: This sample includes further DNA sequences coding for the same CDR3. The chain employs TRBV20-1 and TRBJ1-1; D unclear. Trimming removed 6 bases at V and 2 bases at J, with 4 bases between. The CDR3 sequence is 10 residues long. CDR1 DFQATT and CDR2 SNEGSKA come from the germline V gene (reference sequence). For the CDR3, the DNA is TGCAGTGCCACCAACACTGAAGCTTTCTTT. Its protein product is CSATNTEAFF.

The DNA of the CDR3 is TGTGCCAGCAGTCTCGAACCCGCAACTAATGAAAAACTGTTTTTT. It specifies CASSLEPATNEKLFF. This chain joins TRBV6-5 and TRBJ1-4, with D unclear. The V end lost 5 bases, the J end lost 0 bases, and 10 bases lay between the germline ends. The CDR3 consists of 15 residues. The germline gives CDR1 MNHEY, CDR2 SVGAGI.

J is TRBJ1-5 and V is TRBV30, with a tentative D call TRBD1 (5 bases). Germline CDR1 GTSNPN, CDR2 SVGIG (reference sequence). CDR3 length equals 14 residues. V lost 0 bases, J lost 7 bases, and 13 bases lay in between. CDR3 DNA sequence: TGTGCCTGGAGTGTTTCAGGGCTTCTACAGCCCCAGCATTTT. Translated: CAWSVSGLLQPQHF.

The table lists this clone with a few counts. V gene TRBV25-1 combines with J gene TRBJ2-5, with 8 bases aligning to TRBD1. Germline loops: CDR1 MGHDK, CDR2 SYGVNS. V gave up 0 bases and J gave up 1 base; unmatched junction bases: 4. This CDR3 is 16 amino acids long. The DNA of the CDR3 is TGTGCCAGCAGTGAATACCTCGGACAGGGCCAAGAGACCCAGTACTTC. Amino acid sequence: CASSEYLGQGQETQYF.

This clone has just a few counts. The rearrangement uses TRBV29-1 and TRBJ1-2; D might be TRBD1 (6 bases). V was pared by 1 base and J by 6 bases, with 12 bases between. The CDR3 contains 13 residues. Germline V gives CDR1 SQVTM, CDR2 ANQGSEA. The CDR3 bases are TGCAGCGTTGAAGGGAGGCAGGGGAATGGCTACACCTTC. It is translated as CSVEGRQGNGYTF.